This TCR beta chain was profiled in a study of T cell changes during pregnancy in multiple sclerosis. Assay used: immunoSEQ multiplex PCR; TCRdb lists only in-frame clones, some missing. The top ten clones hold about 1.5% of a sample with fewer than 75,000 clones, 90% to 95% of them seen once. The CDR3 extends over 15 amino acids. The germline V gene encodes CDR1 MGHRA and CDR2 YSYEKL. V lost 2 bases to trimming and J lost 6 bases, with 16 bases between them. The V and J genes are TRBV4-1 and TRBJ1-2, with TRBD1 as a possible D gene (5 bases). The source of this sequence is a female donor with multiple sclerosis, enrolled in a pregnancy study. This specimen was peripheral blood, taken in the second trimester of pregnancy. The CDR3 DNA reads TGCGCCAGCAGCCAAACCACTGTTTGGGGGGATGGCTACACCTTC. Its protein product is CASSQTTVWGDGYTF.